One and the same sample provided the 21 T cell receptor beta chains below, sequenced in a study of CD8 T cells in Susac syndrome (dated by TCRdb to the late 2010s). Library creation used the immunoSEQ multiplex PCR assay. RNA was extracted using the RNeasy kit, and about 0.5 to 1 microgram was reverse transcribed with random hexamers. TCRdb reworked the public reads: Q25 trimming with fastp, MiXCR clone assembly, productive beta chains retained. Each CDR3 protein appears once, grouped with its most common genes and DNA. In all, the sample holds roughly 150,000 distinct CDR3 sequences, and approximately 94% of those were seen once. The ten largest make up 0.2% to 0.25% of the sample. The sample taken for sequencing was CD8+ T cells from PBMCs. The receptors derive from a human donor with multiple sclerosis.

The chain couples TRBV6-2 or TRBV6-3 to TRBJ1-1; D gene unclear. Germline values: CDR1 MNHEY, CDR2 SVGEGT. V gave up 8 bases and J gave up 4 bases, with 8 bases separating them. The CDR3 sequence is 11 residues long. The CDR3 DNA follows: TGTGCCAGCGGAAGGGCCACTGAAGCTTTCTTT. Translated, it gives CASGRATEAFF.

CDR3 amino acids: CASSQDIRGQPQHF. The CDR3 DNA sequence: TGCGCCAGCAGCCAAGATATCAGGGGCCAGCCCCAGCATTTT. The chain carries TRBV4-1 and TRBJ1-5, with D possibly TRBD1 on 6 matching bases. Trimming removed 0 bases from V and 7 bases from J, with 10 bases in between. CDR1 is MGHRA and CDR2 is YSYEKL in the germline V gene. CDR3 size: 14 residues.

V and J are TRBV6-1 and TRBJ2-7, with no clear D. V shed 2 bases and J shed 2 bases, with 13 bases lying between them. Germline assignment: CDR1 MNHNS and CDR2 SASEGT. CDR3 length: 15 amino acids. The CDR3: CASSERTSLPYEQYF. In DNA, the CDR3 is TGTGCCAGCAGTGAACGTACGAGCCTGCCCTACGAGCAGTACTTC.

V usage is TRBV27 and J usage is TRBJ2-5, with TRBD1 as a possible D gene (5 bases). The CDR3 totals 12 residues. CDR1 and CDR2 (germline): MNHEY, SMNVEV (reference sequence). V shed 6 bases and J shed 4 bases, with 9 bases lying between them. This CDR3 is CASRQGGETQYF. The CDR3 coding sequence is TGTGCCAGCAGGCAGGGTGGAGAGACCCAGTACTTC.

The chain uses TRBV7-8 and TRBJ1-2; D gene uncertain. The V end was cut by 3 bases, the J end by 9 bases, with 14 bases between. There are 13 residues in the CDR3. Germline CDR1 reads SGHVS; CDR2 reads FQNEAQ. The CDR3 loop reads CASSFRTEPSYTF. The DNA for the CDR3 is TGTGCCAGCAGCTTTCGCACGGAGCCTAGCTACACCTTC.

The chain joins TRBV20-1 to TRBJ2-7; D is uncertain. V was pared by 3 bases and J by 2 bases, with 14 bases between. CDR1 DFQATT and CDR2 SNEGSKA come from the germline V gene (reference sequence). There are 14 residues in the CDR3. CDR3 DNA: TGCAGTGCTAGGGGCCCCAGTGTTACCTACGAGCAGTACTTC. Encoded protein: CSARGPSVTYEQYF.

V gene TRBV9 combines with J gene TRBJ2-1, with 11 bases fitting TRBD2. V was clipped by 0 bases and J by 10 bases; unmatched bases: 6. Germline V gene data show CDR1 as SGDLS and CDR2 as YYNGEE. CDR3 length equals 15 residues. The CDR3 spells CASSVALAGGREQFF. The CDR3 coding sequence is TGTGCCAGCAGCGTAGCCCTAGCGGGGGGTAGAGAGCAGTTCTTC.

The chain links TRBV11-3 to TRBJ2-7; D not resolved. Trimming cost V 5 bases and J 3 bases, with 11 bases left between them. The CDR3 runs to 13 residues. CDR1 and CDR2 (germline): SGHNT, YENEEA. The CDR3 reads CASSRTRYYEQYF. The CDR3 DNA reads TGTGCCAGCAGCCGAACCCGCTACTACGAGCAGTACTTC.

Points on this clonotype: The junction shows a germline mismatch at one end, possibly a read error. The CDR3 DNA reads as TGTGCCAGCAGGCAAGAAGGATACGAGCAGTACTTC. The encoded protein is CASRQEGYEQYF. The chain uses TRBV4-2 and TRBJ2-7; no firm D call. Germline assignment: CDR1 LGHNA and CDR2 YNFKEQ. The CDR3 contains 12 residues.

In its sample, this clonotype was seen once. J is TRBJ2-3 and V is TRBV4-1; D is uncertain. Germline V gene data show CDR1 as MGHRA and CDR2 as YSYEKL. The CDR3 runs to 12 residues. Deletions cut 3 bases from V and 4 bases from J, with 5 bases between. Here the CDR3 DNA reads TGCGCCAGCAGCCAGAATTCAGATACGCAGTATTTT. Amino acids: CASSQNSDTQYF.

CDR3 sequence: CSARGQKGYTF. CDR3 sequence (DNA): TGCAGTGCTAGAGGACAAAAAGGCTACACCTTC. The chain couples TRBV20-1 to TRBJ1-2; D gene ambiguous. Trimming cost V 1 base and J 8 bases, with 8 bases left between them. CDR1 and CDR2 from the germline V gene are DFQATT and SNEGSKA (reference sequence). The CDR3 is 11 amino acids.

The chain combines TRBV30 with TRBJ1-2; D remains unclear. V was clipped by 0 bases and J by 6 bases, with 17 bases between them. The CDR3 loop spans 15 amino acids. The germline gives CDR1 GTSNPN, CDR2 SVGIG (reference sequence). The CDR3 sequence: CAWSVYTRMIDGYTF. CDR3 DNA sequence: TGTGCCTGGAGTGTATACACCCGGATGATCGATGGCTACACCTTC.

The J gene is TRBJ1-6, the V gene TRBV30; no definite D call. This CDR3 is built from 13 residues. Trimming left V 1 base short and J 14 bases short, with 15 bases between. Germline V gene data show CDR1 as GTSNPN and CDR2 as SVGIG (reference sequence). The CDR3 region is CAWSGGPLGALHF. CDR3 sequence (DNA): TGTGCCTGGAGTGGTGGCCCCCTGGGAGCCCTCCACTTT.

This rearrangement joins TRBV2 to TRBJ2-1; 7 nucleotides align to TRBD1. The J segment lost 6 bases and the V segment lost 10 bases, leaving 6 bases of the junction unmatched. CDR1 SNHLY and CDR2 FYNNEI come from the germline V gene. CDR3 length equals 12 residues. CDR3 bases: TGTGCCACCCACAGGGGAAGCAATGAGCAGTTCTTC. Protein sequence: CATHRGSNEQFF.

This clonotype was observed once. The V gene is TRBV4-3, the J gene TRBJ2-2, with D possibly TRBD1 on 8 matching bases. The CDR3 totals 18 residues. Trimming left V 8 bases short and J 6 bases short, with 28 bases between. Germline V gene data show CDR1 as LGHNA and CDR2 as YSLEER. The CDR3 region is CASCSWTGRVGTAGELFF. In DNA, the CDR3 is TGCGCCAGCTGCAGTTGGACAGGGAGGGTGGGAACCGCCGGGGAGCTGTTTTTT.

There are a few counts of this clonotype. The rearrangement links TRBV4-1 to TRBJ1-5; TRBD1 aligns across 10 bases. The CDR3 runs 15 residues. Germline V CDR1 and CDR2: MGHRA, YSYEKL. V lost 0 bases, J lost 7 bases, and 3 bases stayed unmatched. Written as DNA, the CDR3 is TGCGCCAGCAGCCAAGAGGGACAGGGGTTGCAGCCCCAGCATTTT. Protein product: CASSQEGQGLQPQHF.

The V call is TRBV12-5, the J call TRBJ1-5; maybe TRBD1 (5 bases). V gave up 7 bases and J gave up 3 bases, with 10 bases separating them. CDR1 and CDR2 from the germline V gene are LGHNT and FRNRAP. This CDR3 comprises 13 residues. In nucleotides, the CDR3 is TGTGCTAGTGCTGCGGGACTCAATCAGCCCCAGCATTTT. It translates to CASAAGLNQPQHF.

The genes are TRBV10-3 and TRBJ2-5; D gene unclear. The germline gives CDR1 ENHRY, CDR2 SYGVKD. The CDR3 contains 16 residues. Trimming took 4 bases from V and 0 from J, leaving 15 bases between them. CDR3 sequence reads: CAISGGSAMYQETQYF. CDR3 nucleotides: TGTGCCATCAGTGGTGGTTCCGCGATGTACCAAGAGACCCAGTACTTC.

The chain couples TRBV4-3 to TRBJ2-1, with D perhaps given as TRBD1 or TRBD2 (5 bases each). V gave up 0 bases and J gave up 7 bases, with 10 bases separating them. CDR1 and CDR2 from the germline V gene are LGHNA and YSLEER. The CDR3 has 14 amino acids. Here the CDR3 reads CASSQDLEGNEQFF. The CDR3 DNA reads as TGCGCCAGCAGCCAAGATCTCGAGGGGAATGAGCAGTTCTTC.

The J gene is TRBJ2-7, the V gene TRBV7-8, with 11 bases that match TRBD1. The ends lost 5 bases at V and 2 bases at J; junction bases unmatched: 8. The CDR3 totals 16 residues. Germline assignment: CDR1 SGHVS and CDR2 FQNEAQ. In DNA form, the CDR3 reads TGTGCCAGCAGCCGTCTCTGGGGACAGGGGGCCTACGAGCAGTACTTC. Translated: CASSRLWGQGAYEQYF.

V usage is TRBV29-1 and J usage is TRBJ2-2, with D possibly being TRBD1 or TRBD2 (5 bases each). V was cut by 6 bases and J by 2 bases, with 13 bases left in between. The germline V gene has CDR1 SQVTM and CDR2 ANQGSEA. This CDR3 comprises 14 residues. CDR3 loop: CSVAGTVNTGELFF. In DNA form, the CDR3 reads TGCAGCGTCGCCGGGACGGTTAACACCGGGGAGCTGTTTTTT.